This T cell receptor (beta chain) was found in a study of regulatory T cells in long-lasting Graves disease. As regards this clonotype: Its target is not known.

HTBI primers from iRepertoire and Arm-PCR of CDR3 regions yielded the TCR beta libraries. Via MiXCR, TCRdb re-called the multiplex PCR reads, giving one row per CDR3 protein. The profile shows around 450,000 distinct CDR3 sequences, 20% to 25% of them singletons. Noted time point: persistent/refractory GD, antithyroid drugs over 5 years with positive TRAb. The TCR library was prepared using RNA isolated from PBMCs. Study findings and constraints: Persistent patients shared 2,741 public clonotypes among themselves. Newly diagnosed patients shared fewer, at about a thousand. Researchers examined only peripheral blood and not thyroid tissue.

With 5 bases clipped from V and 2 bases from J, the junction kept 5 bases outside the gene matches. Germline-derived CDR1 and CDR2 are SGHVS and FQNEAQ. The CDR3 length is 15 residues. Sequenced here: peripheral blood mononuclear cells (PBMCs), sampled when the disease was refractory, from a patient treated with antithyroid drugs. This receptor was identified in a female donor with Graves disease. The rearrangement joins TRBV7-8 to TRBJ2-7; 11 bases agree with TRBD2. The CDR3 nucleotides read TGTGCCAGCAGCCGGACTAGCGGGCTCCCCTACGAGCAGTACTTC. It specifies CASSRTSGLPYEQYF.